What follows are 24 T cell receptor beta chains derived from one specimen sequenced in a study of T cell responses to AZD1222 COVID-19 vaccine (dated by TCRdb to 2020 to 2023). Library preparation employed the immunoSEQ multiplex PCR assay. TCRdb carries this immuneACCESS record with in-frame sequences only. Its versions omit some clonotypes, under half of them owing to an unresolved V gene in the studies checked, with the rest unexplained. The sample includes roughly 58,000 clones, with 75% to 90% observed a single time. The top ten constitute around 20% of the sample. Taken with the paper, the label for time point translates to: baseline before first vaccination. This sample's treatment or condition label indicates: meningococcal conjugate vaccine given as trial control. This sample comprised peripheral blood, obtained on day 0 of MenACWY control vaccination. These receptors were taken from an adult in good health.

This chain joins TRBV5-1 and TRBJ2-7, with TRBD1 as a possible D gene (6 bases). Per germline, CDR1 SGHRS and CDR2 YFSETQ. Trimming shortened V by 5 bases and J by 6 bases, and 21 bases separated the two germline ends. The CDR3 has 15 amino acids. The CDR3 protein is CASRMQGSGITEQYF. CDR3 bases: TGCGCCAGCAGAATGCAGGGGTCCGGGATCACCGAGCAGTACTTC. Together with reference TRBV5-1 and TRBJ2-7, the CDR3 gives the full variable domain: KAGVTQTPRYLIKTRGQQVTLSCSPISGHRSVSWYQQTPGQGLQFLFEYFSETQRNKGNFPGRFSGRQFSNSRSEMNVSTLELGDSALYLCASRMQGSGITEQYFGPGTRLTVT.

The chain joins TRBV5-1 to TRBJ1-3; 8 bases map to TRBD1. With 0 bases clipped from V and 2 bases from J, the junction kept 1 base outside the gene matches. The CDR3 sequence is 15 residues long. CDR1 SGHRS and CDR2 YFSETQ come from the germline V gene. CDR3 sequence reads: CASSLDRGTGNTIYF. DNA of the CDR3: TGCGCCAGCAGCTTGGACAGGGGGACTGGAAACACCATATATTTT.

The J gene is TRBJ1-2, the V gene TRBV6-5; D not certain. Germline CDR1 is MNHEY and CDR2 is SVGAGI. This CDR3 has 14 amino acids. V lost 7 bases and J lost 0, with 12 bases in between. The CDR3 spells CASTLSITNYGYTF. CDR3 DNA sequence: TGTGCCAGCACCCTCTCGATAACTAACTATGGCTACACCTTC.

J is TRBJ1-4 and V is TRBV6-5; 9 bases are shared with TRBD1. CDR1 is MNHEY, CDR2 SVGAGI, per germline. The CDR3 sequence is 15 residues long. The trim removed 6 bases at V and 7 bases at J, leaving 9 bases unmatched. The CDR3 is CASSILGTGTEKLFF. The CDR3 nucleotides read TGTGCCAGCAGCATCTTAGGGACAGGGACTGAAAAACTGTTTTTT.

CDR3 in DNA: TGCGCCAGCAGCCAAGTGTATGACGCGGGAAGCACAGATACGCAGTATTTT. Translating it yields CASSQVYDAGSTDTQYF. J is TRBJ2-3 and V is TRBV4-1; possibly TRBD2 for D (6 bases). The ends were cut back, 1 base at V and 0 bases at J, with 14 bases in the middle. CDR1 and CDR2 (germline): MGHRA, YSYEKL. This CDR3 region has 17 residues.

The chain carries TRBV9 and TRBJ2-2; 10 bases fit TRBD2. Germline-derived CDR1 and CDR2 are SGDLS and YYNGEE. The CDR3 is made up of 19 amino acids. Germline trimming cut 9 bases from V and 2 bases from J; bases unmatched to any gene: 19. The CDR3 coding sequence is TGTGCCACCGTAATGGGTGGGCCTAGCGGGAGAGCAAACACCGGGGAGCTGTTTTTT. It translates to CATVMGGPSGRANTGELFF. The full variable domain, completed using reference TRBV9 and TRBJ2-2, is DSGVTQTPKHLITATGQRVTLRCSPRSGDLSVYWYQQSLDQGLQFLIQYYNGEERAKGNILERFSAQQFPDLHSELNLSSLELGDSALYFCATVMGGPSGRANTGELFFGEGSRLTVL.

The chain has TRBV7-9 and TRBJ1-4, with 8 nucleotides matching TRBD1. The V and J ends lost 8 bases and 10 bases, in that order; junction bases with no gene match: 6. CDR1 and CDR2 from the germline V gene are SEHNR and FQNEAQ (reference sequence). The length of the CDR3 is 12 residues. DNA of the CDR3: TGTGCCAGCGCGGGACAGGCAGGAAAACTGTTTTTT. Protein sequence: CASAGQAGKLFF. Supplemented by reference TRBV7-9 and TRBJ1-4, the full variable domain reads DTGVSQNPRHKITKRGQNVTFRCDPISEHNRLYWYRQTLGQGPEFLTYFQNEAQLEKSRLLSDRFSAERPKGSFSTLEIQRTEQGDSAMYLCASAGQAGKLFFGSGTQLSVL.

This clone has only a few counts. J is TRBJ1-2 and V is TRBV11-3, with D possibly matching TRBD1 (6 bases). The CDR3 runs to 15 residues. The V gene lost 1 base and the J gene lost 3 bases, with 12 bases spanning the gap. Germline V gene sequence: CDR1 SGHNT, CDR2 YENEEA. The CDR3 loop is CASSLGRGVDYGYTF. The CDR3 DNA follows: TGTGCCAGCAGCTTAGGGAGGGGGGTGGACTATGGCTACACCTTC.

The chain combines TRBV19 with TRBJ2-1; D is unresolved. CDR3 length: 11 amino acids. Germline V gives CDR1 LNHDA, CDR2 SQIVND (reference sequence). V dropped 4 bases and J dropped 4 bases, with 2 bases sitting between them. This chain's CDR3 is CASSSYNEQFF. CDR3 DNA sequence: TGTGCCAGTAGTAGTTACAATGAGCAGTTCTTC.

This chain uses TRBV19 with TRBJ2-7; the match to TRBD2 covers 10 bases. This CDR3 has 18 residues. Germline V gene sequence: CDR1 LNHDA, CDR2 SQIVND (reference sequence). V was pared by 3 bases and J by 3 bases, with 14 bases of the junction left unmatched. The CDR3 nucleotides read TGTGCCAGTAGTATTTGGCTAGCGGGAGACACGTTCGGCTACGAGCAGTACTTC. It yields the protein CASSIWLAGDTFGYEQYF.

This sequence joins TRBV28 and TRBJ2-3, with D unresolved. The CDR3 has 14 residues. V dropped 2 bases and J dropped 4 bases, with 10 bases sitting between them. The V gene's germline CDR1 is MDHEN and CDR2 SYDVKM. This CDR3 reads CASSLISHPDTQYF. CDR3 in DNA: TGTGCCAGCAGTTTAATAAGCCACCCAGATACGCAGTATTTT. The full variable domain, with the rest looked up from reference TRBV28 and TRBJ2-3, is DVKVTQSSRYLVKRTGEKVFLECVQDMDHENMFWYRQDPGLGLRLIYFSYDVKMKEKGDIPEGYSVSREKKERFSLILESASTNQTSMYLCASSLISHPDTQYFGPGTRLTVL.

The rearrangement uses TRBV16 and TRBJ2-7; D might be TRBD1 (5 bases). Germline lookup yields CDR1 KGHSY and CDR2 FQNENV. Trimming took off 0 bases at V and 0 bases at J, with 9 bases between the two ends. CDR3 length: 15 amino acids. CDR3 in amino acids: CASSQSRQGSYEQYF. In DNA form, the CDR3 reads TGTGCCAGCAGCCAATCGCGGCAGGGCTCCTACGAGCAGTACTTC. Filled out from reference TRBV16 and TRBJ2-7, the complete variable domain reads GEEVAQTPKHLVRGEGQKAKLYCAPIKGHSYVFWYQQVLKNEFKFLISFQNENVFDETGMPKERFSAKCLPNSPCSLEIQATKLEDSAVYFCASSQSRQGSYEQYFGPGTRLTVT.

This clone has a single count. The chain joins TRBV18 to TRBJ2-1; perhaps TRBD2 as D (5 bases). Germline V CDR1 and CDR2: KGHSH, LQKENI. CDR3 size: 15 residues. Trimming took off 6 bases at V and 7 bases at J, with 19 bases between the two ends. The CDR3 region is CASSPVPSPGNEQFF. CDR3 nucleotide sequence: TGTGCCAGCTCCCCTGTGCCGTCCCCGGGGAATGAGCAGTTCTTC.

Here the CDR3 DNA reads TGTGCCAGCAGCTCACCCTGGCCGGGGGGGAGTGTGGGGAACACCATATATTTT. Residues: CASSSPWPGGSVGNTIYF. This chain connects TRBV11-2 to TRBJ1-3; weak D call: TRBD1 (5 bases). The V end lost 4 bases, the J end lost 7 bases, and 26 bases lay between the germline ends. This CDR3 spans 18 amino acids. Per germline, CDR1 SGHAT and CDR2 FQNNGV. The complete variable domain, with remaining parts taken from reference TRBV11-2 and TRBJ1-3, reads EAGVAQSPRYKIIEKRQSVAFWCNPISGHATLYWYQQILGQGPKLLIQFQNNGVVDDSQLPKDRFSAERLKGVDSTLKIQPAKLEDSAVYLCASSSPWPGGSVGNTIYFGEGSWLTVV.

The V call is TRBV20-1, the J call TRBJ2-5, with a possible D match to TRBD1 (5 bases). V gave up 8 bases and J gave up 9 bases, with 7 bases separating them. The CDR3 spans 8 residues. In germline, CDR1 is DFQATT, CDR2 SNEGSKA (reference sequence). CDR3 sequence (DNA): TGCAGTCTCAGGGCCCAGTACTTC. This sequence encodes CSLRAQYF.

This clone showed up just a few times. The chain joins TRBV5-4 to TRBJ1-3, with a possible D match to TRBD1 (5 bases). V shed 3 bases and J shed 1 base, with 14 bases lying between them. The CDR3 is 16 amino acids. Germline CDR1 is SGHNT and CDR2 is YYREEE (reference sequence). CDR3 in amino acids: CASSSPGTVSGNTIYF. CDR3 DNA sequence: TGTGCCAGCAGCTCACCCGGGACGGTGTCTGGAAACACCATATATTTT.

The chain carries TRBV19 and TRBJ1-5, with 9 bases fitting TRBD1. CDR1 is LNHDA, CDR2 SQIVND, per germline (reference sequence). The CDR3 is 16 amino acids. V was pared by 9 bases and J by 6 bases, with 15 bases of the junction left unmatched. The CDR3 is CASSPGTGRAGQPQHF. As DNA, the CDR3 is TGTGCCAGCAGTCCCGGGACAGGGCGCGCCGGTCAGCCCCAGCATTTT.

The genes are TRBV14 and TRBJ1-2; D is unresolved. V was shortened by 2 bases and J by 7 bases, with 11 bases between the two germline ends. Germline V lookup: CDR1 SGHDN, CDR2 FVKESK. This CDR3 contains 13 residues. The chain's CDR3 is CASSQTRGGGYTF. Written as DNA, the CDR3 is TGTGCCAGCAGCCAAACCCGCGGAGGTGGCTACACCTTC. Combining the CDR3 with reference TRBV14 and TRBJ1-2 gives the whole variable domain EAGVTQFPSHSVIEKGQTVTLRCDPISGHDNLYWYRRVMGKEIKFLLHFVKESKQDESGMPNNRFLAERTGGTYSTLKVQPAELEDSGVYFCASSQTRGGGYTFGSGTRLTVV.

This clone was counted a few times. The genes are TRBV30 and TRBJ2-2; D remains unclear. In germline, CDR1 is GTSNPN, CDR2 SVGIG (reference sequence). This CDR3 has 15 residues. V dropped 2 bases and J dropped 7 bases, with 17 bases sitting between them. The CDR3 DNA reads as TGTGCCTGGAGTCCGGCGTGGGTGAATAGCGGGGAGCTGTTTTTT. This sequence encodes CAWSPAWVNSGELFF.

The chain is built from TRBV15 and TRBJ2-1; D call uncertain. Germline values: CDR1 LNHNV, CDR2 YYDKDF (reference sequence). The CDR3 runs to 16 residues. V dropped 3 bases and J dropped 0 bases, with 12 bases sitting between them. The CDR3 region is CATSSRTASSYNEQFF. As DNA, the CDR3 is TGTGCCACCAGCAGTAGAACTGCGAGCTCCTACAATGAGCAGTTCTTC.

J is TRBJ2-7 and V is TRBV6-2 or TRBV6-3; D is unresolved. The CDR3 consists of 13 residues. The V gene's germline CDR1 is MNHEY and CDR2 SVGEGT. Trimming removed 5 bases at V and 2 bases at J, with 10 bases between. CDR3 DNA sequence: TGTGCCAGCAGTCTGCAGCTAGCCTACGAGCAGTACTTC. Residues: CASSLQLAYEQYF.

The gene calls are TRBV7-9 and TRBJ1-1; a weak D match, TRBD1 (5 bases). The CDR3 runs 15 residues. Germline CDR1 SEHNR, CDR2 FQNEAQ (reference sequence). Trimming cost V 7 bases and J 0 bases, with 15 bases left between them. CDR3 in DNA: TGTGCCAGCACCGAGGGGCGCAGTTTGAACACTGAAGCTTTCTTT. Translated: CASTEGRSLNTEAFF.

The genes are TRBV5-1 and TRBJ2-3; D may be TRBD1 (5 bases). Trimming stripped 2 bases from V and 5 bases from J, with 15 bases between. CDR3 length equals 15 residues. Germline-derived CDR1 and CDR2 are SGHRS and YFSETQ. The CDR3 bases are TGCGCCAGCAGCTTCCAGGGAATTTCCGGAGATACGCAGTATTTT. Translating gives CASSFQGISGDTQYF.

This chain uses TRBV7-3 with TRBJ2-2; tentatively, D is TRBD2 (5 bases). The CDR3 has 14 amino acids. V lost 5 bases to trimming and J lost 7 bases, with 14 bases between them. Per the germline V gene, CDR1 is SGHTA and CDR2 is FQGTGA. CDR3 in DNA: TGTGCCAGCAGCGCCGGACTTGGGCTCGGGGAGCTGTTTTTT. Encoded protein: CASSAGLGLGELFF.